The 2 T cell receptor beta chains listed next were all sequenced from one sample in a study of T cell responses to AZD1222 COVID-19 vaccine. This table comes from immunoSEQ multiplex PCR, and its TCRdb copy is limited to in-frame clones, with some not included. The sample lists some 180,000 clones; around 90% were seen once. The sample in question was peripheral blood, obtained 28 days after the second dose of the MenACWY control vaccine. The receptors were gathered from an adult who received the MenACWY meningococcal vaccine as a control.

V and J are TRBV30 and TRBJ1-1, with 8 nucleotides matching TRBD1. CDR3 length: 14 amino acids. Trimming took 5 bases from V and 5 from J; bases not matched to a gene: 10. Germline CDR1 is GTSNPN and CDR2 is SVGIG (reference sequence). The chain's CDR3 is CAWDPGQGWTEAFF. CDR3 in DNA: TGTGCCTGGGACCCTGGACAGGGATGGACTGAAGCTTTCTTT. The full variable domain, its missing parts supplied by reference TRBV30 and TRBJ1-1, is SQTIHQWPATLVQPVGSPLSLECTVEGTSNPNLYWYRQAAGRGLQLLFYSVGIGQISSEVPQNLSASRPQDRQFILSSKKLLLSDSGFYLCAWDPGQGWTEAFFGQGTRLTVV.

This clone appeared a single time. V is TRBV19 and J is TRBJ1-5, with 8 positions matching TRBD1. Germline lookup yields CDR1 LNHDA and CDR2 SQIVND (reference sequence). Trimming at V came to 7 bases and at J to 2 bases, leaving 4 bases not matched to a gene. This CDR3 comprises 14 residues. CDR3 nucleotides: TGTGCCAGTATGATGGACAGGGGCAATCAGCCCCAGCATTTT. Its protein is CASMMDRGNQPQHF.